The source of this TCR beta chain is a study of T cells after yellow fever vaccination. TCRdb passed the 5' RACE reads through MiXCR, listing each CDR3 protein once. The sample has about 430,000 distinct CDR3 sequences, around a sixth seen once. The CDR3 has 14 amino acids. Germline trimming cut 6 bases from V and 7 bases from J; bases unmatched to any gene: 6. CDR1 and CDR2 (germline): MNHEY, SVGEGT. Specimen: PBMCs, collected before the yellow fever booster vaccination. The TCR was taken from a man younger than 35 who received the YFV17D yellow fever vaccine. The chain joins TRBV6-2 or TRBV6-3 to TRBJ1-6; 7 bases are a match to TRBD1. The CDR3 loop is CASRKTGSNSPLHF. CDR3 sequence (DNA): TGTGCCAGCAGGAAGACAGGGTCGAATTCACCCCTCCACTTT.